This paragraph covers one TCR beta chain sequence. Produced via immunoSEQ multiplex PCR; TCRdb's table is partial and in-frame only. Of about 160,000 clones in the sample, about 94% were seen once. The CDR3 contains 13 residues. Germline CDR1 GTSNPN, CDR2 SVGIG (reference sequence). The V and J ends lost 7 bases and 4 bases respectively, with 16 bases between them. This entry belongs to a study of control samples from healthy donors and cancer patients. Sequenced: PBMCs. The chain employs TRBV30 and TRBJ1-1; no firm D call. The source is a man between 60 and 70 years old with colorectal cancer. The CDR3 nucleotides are TGTGCCTCCCACGGTGGGGAAAGCACTGAAGCTTTCTTT. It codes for CASHGGESTEAFF.